This T cell receptor (beta chain) is drawn from a study of blood T cell repertoires in COVID-19. Overall study context: Sites in the United States, Italy and Spain provided acute and convalescent COVID-19 samples. The cDNA or gDNA used as material had been derived from T cells, B-cell-depleted T cells, or PBMCs.

The CDR3 is made up of 13 amino acids. Germline V gene lookup returns CDR1 SQVTM and CDR2 ANQGSEA. The V and J ends lost 3 bases and 5 bases respectively, with 13 bases between them. Authors' methods: Amplifying reference gene primers gave estimates of nucleated cell counts. TCRdb's table, derived via immunoSEQ multiplex PCR, lists solely in-frame clones and lacks some. V and J calls and clone size are given by that table; D and trimming were obtained from the DNA. The table lists 20,000 or so clones, about 91% of them singletons. V and J are TRBV29-1 and TRBJ1-1; no clear D gene. The source of this sequence is a man aged 65 to 79 with active COVID-19. Sequences were obtained from peripheral blood. CDR3 residues: CSVESGFGTEAFF. DNA for the CDR3: TGCAGCGTTGAGTCAGGATTTGGGACTGAAGCTTTCTTT.